These 17 T cell receptor beta chains originate from one sample sequenced in a study of blood T cell repertoires in COVID-19. This table comes from immunoSEQ multiplex PCR, and its TCRdb copy is limited to in-frame clones, with some not included. The data hold about 260,000 clones, with approximately 86% observed a single time. Source material: peripheral blood. The receptors originated from a woman aged 55 to 70 with COVID-19, enrolled during active disease.

The chain links TRBV5-1 to TRBJ1-2, with D possibly matching TRBD1 (6 bases). The CDR3 loop spans 14 amino acids. Per the germline V gene, CDR1 is SGHRS and CDR2 is YFSETQ. With 0 bases removed from V and 6 bases from J, the gap between germline ends came to 12 bases. The CDR3 DNA sequence: TGCGCCAGCAGCTTGGACAGGGAAGGGAATGGCTACACCTTC. It specifies CASSLDREGNGYTF.

The genes are TRBV19 and TRBJ2-7; D is perhaps TRBD2 (6 bases). Germline-derived CDR1 and CDR2 are LNHDA and SQIVND (reference sequence). The CDR3 loop spans 15 amino acids. V was clipped by 8 bases and J by 3 bases, with 20 bases between them. The CDR3 reads CASPGRGEEIYEQYF. The CDR3 region has the DNA TGTGCCAGTCCGGGGCGCGGGGAAGAGATCTACGAGCAGTACTTC.

The chain uses TRBV18 and TRBJ2-1; 13 bases align to TRBD2. The CDR3 covers 15 residues. Germline CDR1 and CDR2: KGHSH and LQKENI. V lost 5 bases and J lost 9; bases outside the gene matches: 7. CDR3 DNA: TGTGCCAGCTCATCCCAACTAGCGGGAGGGGTTGAGCAGTTCTTC. Protein sequence: CASSSQLAGGVEQFF.

This sequence joins TRBV10-2 and TRBJ1-5; D is possibly TRBD1 (5 bases). The germline gives CDR1 WSHSY, CDR2 SAAADI. The CDR3 sequence is 12 residues long. V was clipped by 7 bases and J by 1 base, with 5 bases between them. The CDR3 reads CASKGSNQPQHF. In DNA form, the CDR3 reads TGCGCCAGCAAGGGGAGCAATCAGCCCCAGCATTTT.

In its sample, this clone was seen once. CDR3 sequence reads: CASSYRGRTEAFF. As DNA, the CDR3 is TGTGCCAGCAGTTACAGGGGTCGCACTGAAGCTTTCTTT. The chain links TRBV6-5 to TRBJ1-1, with a possible D match to TRBD1 (5 bases). The CDR3 totals 13 residues. Germline V CDR1 and CDR2: MNHEY, SVGAGI. Trimming removed 2 bases from V and 4 bases from J, with 8 bases in between.

This sequence joins TRBV7-3 and TRBJ2-7; D uncertain. The CDR3 contains 15 residues. The V and J ends lost 3 bases and 7 bases respectively, with 19 bases between them. The germline V gene encodes CDR1 SGHTA and CDR2 FQGTGA. The CDR3 nucleotides read TGTGCCAGCAGCTTGAGCGCGTCTGCCACGCGGGAGCAGTACTTC. This codes for CASSLSASATREQYF.

The rearrangement joins TRBV7-2 to TRBJ2-2; 12 nucleotides match TRBD2. Looked up from germline, CDR1 is SGHTA and CDR2 is FQGNSA. This CDR3 contains 16 residues. The V and J ends lost 0 bases and 7 bases, in that order; junction bases with no gene match: 3. The CDR3 DNA sequence: TGTGCCAGCAGCTTAGCGGGACTAGCGGGCATCGGGGAGCTGTTTTTT. This translates into CASSLAGLAGIGELFF.

This chain links TRBV5-4 with TRBJ2-1; D possibly corresponds to TRBD2 (6 bases). With 0 bases removed from V and 4 bases from J, the gap between germline ends came to 11 bases. This CDR3 is built from 15 residues. Per the germline V gene, CDR1 is SGHNT and CDR2 is YYREEE (reference sequence). CDR3 coding DNA: TGTGCCAGCAGCTTGGGCGGAGGGGATTACAATGAGCAGTTCTTC. Translation gives CASSLGGGDYNEQFF.

The chain carries TRBV5-5 and TRBJ1-3, with no clear D. In germline, CDR1 is SGHKS, CDR2 YYEKEE (reference sequence). The CDR3 totals 16 residues. Trimming removed 0 bases at V and 0 bases at J, with 10 bases between. The CDR3 DNA is TGTGCCAGCAGCTTGGATCGGGGAAACTCTGGAAACACCATATATTTT. Amino acid sequence: CASSLDRGNSGNTIYF.

J is TRBJ2-3 and V is TRBV28; weak D call: TRBD1 (5 bases). The V gene's germline CDR1 is MDHEN and CDR2 SYDVKM. The CDR3 sequence is 15 residues long. V gave up 3 bases and J gave up 4 bases, with 14 bases separating them. The CDR3 protein is CASSFQGVPADTQYF. Here the CDR3 DNA reads TGTGCCAGCAGTTTCCAAGGGGTTCCTGCAGATACGCAGTATTTT.

This clone was counted a few times. This sequence joins TRBV4-2 and TRBJ2-2; 7 nucleotides agree with TRBD2. The V and J ends lost 5 bases and 4 bases, in that order; junction bases with no gene match: 7. CDR3 length equals 15 residues. The V gene's germline CDR1 is LGHNA and CDR2 YNFKEQ. The CDR3 region has the DNA TGTGCCAGCAGCAGCCGGGACTATCCCACCGGGGAGCTGTTTTTT. Its protein product is CASSSRDYPTGELFF.

The rearrangement links TRBV7-2 to TRBJ2-5, with D possibly matching TRBD1 (6 bases). Germline V gene sequence: CDR1 SGHTA, CDR2 FQGNSA. CDR3 length equals 13 residues. V lost 5 bases and J 5 bases, leaving 12 bases between the germline ends. The CDR3 coding sequence is TGTGCCAGCAGCCTTGGGACACGGGAGACCCAGTACTTC. Translated: CASSLGTRETQYF. Supplemented by reference TRBV7-2 and TRBJ2-5, the full variable domain reads GAGVSQSPSNKVTEKGKDVELRCDPISGHTALYWYRQSLGQGLEFLIYFQGNSAPDKSGLPSDRFSAERTGGSVSTLTIQRTQQEDSAVYLCASSLGTRETQYFGPGTRLLVL.

CDR3 sequence reads: CASSAGTGASFGYTF. DNA for the CDR3: TGCGCCAGCAGCGCGGGGACAGGGGCCTCTTTCGGCTACACCTTC. This chain joins TRBV5-1 and TRBJ1-2; the match to TRBD1 covers 10 bases. Germline values: CDR1 SGHRS, CDR2 YFSETQ. CDR3 length equals 15 residues. V shed 4 bases, J shed 8 bases, and the junction held 11 bases outside the gene matches.

V and J are TRBV28 and TRBJ1-6, with D hard to call. This CDR3 spans 14 amino acids. Germline loops: CDR1 MDHEN, CDR2 SYDVKM. Trimming removed 3 bases from V and 6 bases from J, with 9 bases in between. The CDR3 loop is CASSLAPRNSPLHF. Here the CDR3 DNA reads TGTGCCAGCAGTTTGGCCCCTCGTAATTCACCCCTCCACTTT.

The chain uses TRBV21-1 and TRBJ2-7; the table's D call of TRBD2 was not tested on the DNA. TRBV21-1 is marked as a pseudogene. The CDR3 consists of 14 residues. CDR3 sequence: CASSLGGSPYEQYF. CDR3 nucleotides: TGTGCCAGCAGCTTGGGGGGGTCCCCCTACGAGCAGTACTTC.

The rearrangement links TRBV7-6 to TRBJ2-2; no reliable D call. The CDR3 spans 13 residues. The germline V gene encodes CDR1 SGHVS and CDR2 FNYEAQ. Trimming shortened V by 6 bases and J by 5 bases, and 10 bases separated the two germline ends. In DNA form, the CDR3 reads TGTGCCAGCAGGGAGACGGGTACCGGGGAGCTGTTTTTT. Protein product: CASRETGTGELFF.

CDR3 DNA sequence: TGTGCCATCGGGCCCGCAGATACGCAGTATTTT. This encodes CAIGPADTQYF. The chain couples TRBV10-3 to TRBJ2-3; D is undetermined. Germline-derived CDR1 and CDR2 are ENHRY and SYGVKD. This CDR3 has 11 residues. V lost 8 bases and J 4 bases, leaving 7 bases between the germline ends.